This TCR beta chain was identified during a study of blood T cells in healthy people across ages. The second PCR ran about 6 to 12 cycles with a sample-barcoded 5' primer and J-beta primers. A single record per CDR3 protein comes from TCRdb applying MiXCR to the 5' RACE reads. The sample lists under 850,000 distinct CDR3 sequences; 35% to 40% were seen once. This CDR3 has 15 amino acids. J gave up 1 base and V 5 bases, and 7 bases lay outside the gene matches. From germline, CDR1 is DFQATT and CDR2 SNEGSKA (reference sequence). V usage is TRBV20-1 and J usage is TRBJ2-5; 10 bases line up with TRBD1. The TCR was taken from a man younger than 35 in good health. The sequencing input was blood. The CDR3 nucleotides are TGCAGTGCTGGCCGGGACAGGGGTCTCCAAGAGACCCAGTACTTC. This encodes CSAGRDRGLQETQYF.